Below are 26 T cell receptor beta chains sequenced from a single sample in a study of post-analysis software for immune sequencing data. Their target antigens are unknown. Study-level points and caveats: Relative to controls, patients had five TRBV segments at higher frequency, with TRBV5-6, TRBV5-1 and TRBV20-1 among these.

The TCR beta cDNA libraries contained unique molecular identifiers. TCRdb analysed the PCR reads with MiXCR anew, one entry per CDR3 protein. The sample contains some 450,000 distinct CDR3 sequences, around 40% of which appear only once. Sequenced material: blood. The source is a girl aged 10 to 17 with multiple sclerosis.

This clonotype showed up just a few times. The J gene is TRBJ1-1, the V gene TRBV20-1; D is possibly TRBD1 (6 bases). This CDR3 has 14 amino acids. Between the trimmed V and J ends, which lost 5 bases and 5 bases, there was a span of 18 bases. Germline V gene sequence: CDR1 DFQATT, CDR2 SNEGSKA (reference sequence). The chain's CDR3 is CSASLGGRGTEAFF. Here the CDR3 DNA reads TGCAGTGCTTCCCTCGGGGGGCGCGGTACTGAAGCTTTCTTT.

The chain carries TRBV11-3 and TRBJ2-1, with TRBD2 matching over 8 bases. Gene TRBJ2-7 matches the end of the DNA better, so the J call may be wrong. The CDR3 sequence is 15 residues long. CDR1 is SGHNT and CDR2 is YENEEA in the germline V gene. CDR3: CASSSGLVNYNEQYF. The DNA for the CDR3 is TGTGCCAGCAGTTCGGGACTAGTCAACTACAATGAGCAGTACTTC.

The count of this clonotype is one. This chain connects TRBV9 to TRBJ2-2, with 8 bases that match TRBD1. The CDR3 runs 14 residues. The V segment lost 3 bases and the J segment 4 bases; nucleotides outside the gene matches: 2. Looked up from germline, CDR1 is SGDLS and CDR2 is YYNGEE. The CDR3 loop reads CASSGQGSTGELFF. In DNA form, the CDR3 reads TGTGCCAGCAGCGGACAGGGGAGCACCGGGGAGCTGTTTTTT.

J is TRBJ1-1 and V is TRBV6-5; TRBD1 is a possible D gene (6 bases). Germline V CDR1 and CDR2: MNHEY, SVGAGI. Deletions cut 6 bases from V and 4 bases from J, with 18 bases between. CDR3 size: 15 residues. DNA of the CDR3: TGTGCCAGCAGCCGGGTCCTCGACAGGAGCACTGAAGCTTTCTTT. Amino acids: CASSRVLDRSTEAFF.

On this clonotype itself: Mismatch with germline at one junction end may stem from a read error. This chain links TRBV5-1 with TRBJ2-1; TRBD1 agrees at 8 bases. This CDR3 comprises 15 residues. Germline V gene data show CDR1 as SGHRS and CDR2 as YFSETQ. CDR3: CASSLEGQDYNKQFF. The CDR3 coding sequence is TGCGCCAGCAGCTTGGAGGGACAGGACTACAATAAGCAGTTCTTC.

This chain links TRBV7-2 with TRBJ2-7, with 7 positions matching TRBD1. CDR1 is SGHTA, CDR2 FQGNSA, per germline. The CDR3 contains 13 residues. The V and J ends lost 1 base and 6 bases, in that order; junction bases with no gene match: 3. DNA of the CDR3: TGTGCCAGCAGCTTAGGGTCAGGGGGCGAGCAGTACTTC. Translated: CASSLGSGGEQYF. The whole variable domain, filled in from reference TRBV7-2 and TRBJ2-7, reads GAGVSQSPSNKVTEKGKDVELRCDPISGHTALYWYRQSLGQGLEFLIYFQGNSAPDKSGLPSDRFSAERTGGSVSTLTIQRTQQEDSAVYLCASSLGSGGEQYFGPGTRLTVT.

The chain employs TRBV6-6 and TRBJ2-2; no firm D call. Deletions cut 7 bases from V and 4 bases from J, with 4 bases between. The length of the CDR3 is 11 residues. CDR1 and CDR2 (germline): MNHNY, SVGAGI (reference sequence). CDR3 loop: CASTFTGELFF. CDR3 coding DNA: TGTGCCAGCACCTTCACCGGGGAGCTGTTTTTT.

CDR3 residues: CASSRRDRETQFF. In DNA form, the CDR3 reads TGTGCCAGCAGCCGCCGGGACAGGGAAACCCAGTTCTTC. The rearrangement uses TRBV7-9 and TRBJ2-5; 9 bases fit TRBD1. The J call may be wrong; the DNA end is better matched by TRBJ2-1. Germline V gene sequence: CDR1 SEHNR, CDR2 FQNEAQ (reference sequence). This CDR3 is 13 amino acids long.

This chain links TRBV28 with TRBJ2-5; 9 bases are shared with TRBD2. J was trimmed by 11 bases and V by 4 bases; bases with no gene match: 11. The CDR3 runs 14 residues. Germline CDR1 is MDHEN and CDR2 is SYDVKM. This CDR3 reads CASSSGTSPGEQYF. As DNA, the CDR3 is TGTGCCAGCAGTTCTGGGACTAGCCCCGGTGAGCAGTACTTC.

The CDR3 sequence is CSAGRASGPYNEQFF. DNA for the CDR3: TGCAGTGCTGGGAGGGCTAGCGGTCCCTACAATGAGCAGTTCTTC. The chain uses TRBV20-1 and TRBJ2-1; 7 positions agree with TRBD2. V trimming: 5 bases; J trimming: 2 bases; junction bases outside the gene matches: 9. Germline CDR1 and CDR2: DFQATT and SNEGSKA (reference sequence). The CDR3 is made up of 15 amino acids.

This clonotype was picked up a small number of times. V usage is TRBV20-1 and J usage is TRBJ2-5, with D unresolved. The DNA matches TRBJ2-7 better at its end, which makes the J call doubtful. The CDR3 totals 12 residues. Germline CDR1 and CDR2: DFQATT and SNEGSKA (reference sequence). The CDR3 sequence: CSARDLVSEQYF. CDR3 nucleotide sequence: TGCAGTGCTAGAGATTTAGTCTCCGAGCAGTACTTC.

This clonotype was found a few times. The gene calls are TRBV7-9 and TRBJ2-4, with 10 bases that match TRBD1. The J call may be wrong; the DNA end is better matched by TRBJ2-7. CDR1 and CDR2 from the germline V gene are SEHNR and FQNEAQ (reference sequence). The CDR3 length is 15 residues. The DNA of the CDR3 is TGTGCCAGCAGTCACTCCTGGGACAGGGGAGGCGAGCAGTACTTC. Translation: CASSHSWDRGGEQYF.

V and J are TRBV20-1 and TRBJ2-1, with 9 bases matching TRBD2. Per the germline V gene, CDR1 is DFQATT and CDR2 is SNEGSKA (reference sequence). This CDR3 comprises 16 residues. Trimming removed 0 bases from V and 2 bases from J; junction bases left unmatched: 5. The DNA of the CDR3 is TGCAGTGCTAGAGACTTAGCGGGAGAAACCTACAATGAGCAGTTCTTC. Translating it yields CSARDLAGETYNEQFF.

This clonotype has only a few counts. The chain is built from TRBV20-1 and TRBJ2-5, with 13 bases lining up with TRBD2. The CDR3 is 16 amino acids. CDR1 DFQATT and CDR2 SNEGSKA come from the germline V gene (reference sequence). The V segment lost 6 bases and the J segment 2 bases; nucleotides outside the gene matches: 9. CDR3 coding DNA: TGCAGTGCCCCCAGGACTAGCGGGAGCGTACAAGAGACCCAGTACTTC. It encodes CSAPRTSGSVQETQYF.

The chain carries TRBV4-1 and TRBJ2-1; 7 bases map to TRBD1. Germline trimming cut 0 bases from V and 2 bases from J; bases unmatched to any gene: 4. Germline assignment: CDR1 MGHRA and CDR2 YSYEKL. The CDR3 spans 16 residues. The CDR3 DNA reads TGCGCCAGCAGCCAAGATTCCCAGGGGGCCTACAATGAGCAGTTCTTC. Protein sequence: CASSQDSQGAYNEQFF.

Ten or more counts support this clonotype. V is TRBV10-1 and J is TRBJ2-5; 11 bases agree with TRBD2. Germline CDR1 is WNHNN and CDR2 is SYGVQD (reference sequence). With 6 bases clipped from V and 5 bases from J, the junction kept 5 bases outside the gene matches. The CDR3 extends over 14 amino acids. CDR3 coding DNA: TGCGCCAGCAGCCGGGGACTAGCGGAGGAGACCCAGTACTTC. Protein sequence: CASSRGLAEETQYF.

The chain uses TRBV10-3 and TRBJ2-1; tentatively, D is TRBD2 (6 bases). The CDR3 covers 15 residues. Trimming stripped 6 bases from V and 1 base from J, with 13 bases between. Germline CDR1 is ENHRY and CDR2 is SYGVKD. CDR3 sequence reads: CAIRPHGGSYNEQFF. The CDR3 bases are TGTGCCATCAGACCCCACGGGGGATCCTACAATGAGCAGTTCTTC.

The chain is built from TRBV7-2 and TRBJ2-1, with D perhaps being TRBD1 or TRBD2 (6 bases each). The CDR3 spans 15 residues. V was clipped by 6 bases and J by 7 bases, with 19 bases between them. The germline CDR1 and CDR2 sequences are SGHTA and FQGNSA. The CDR3 nucleotides read TGTGCCAGCAGTGTAGGGCAGGGGAGGAGGAATGAGCAGTTCTTC. Encoded protein: CASSVGQGRRNEQFF.

This clonotype has just one count. The J gene is TRBJ1-3, the V gene TRBV7-3, with D possibly being TRBD1 (5 bases). The V gene's germline CDR1 is SGHTA and CDR2 FQGTGA. V shed 1 base and J shed 4 bases, with 11 bases lying between them. This CDR3 spans 15 amino acids. The CDR3 loop is CASSLNPGRGNTIYF. The CDR3 DNA is TGTGCCAGCAGCTTAAACCCAGGGAGGGGAAACACCATATATTTT.

This clonotype was seen more than once but under ten times. This chain links TRBV29-1 with TRBJ2-3; 8 nucleotides line up with TRBD1. Germline CDR1 and CDR2: SQVTM and ANQGSEA. CDR3 size: 13 residues. V dropped 4 bases and J dropped 1; count of bases not matched to a gene: 1. This chain's CDR3 is CSVVRGRTDTQYF. In DNA, the CDR3 is TGCAGCGTTGTCAGGGGGCGCACAGATACGCAGTATTTT.

This clonotype was seen only a few times. This chain connects TRBV15 to TRBJ1-2, with D uncertain. Per the germline V gene, CDR1 is LNHNV and CDR2 is YYDKDF (reference sequence). This CDR3 has 14 residues. Trimming shortened V by 0 bases and J by 1 base, and 6 bases separated the two germline ends. The CDR3: CATSRDTNNYGYTF. The CDR3 bases are TGTGCCACCAGCAGAGACACGAATAACTATGGCTACACCTTC.

There are a few counts of this clonotype. The chain is built from TRBV28 and TRBJ2-3; 8 nucleotides match TRBD2. In germline, CDR1 is MDHEN, CDR2 SYDVKM. V was pared by 3 bases and J by 5 bases, with 13 bases of the junction left unmatched. The CDR3 runs to 17 residues. The CDR3 reads CASSFLAGGHPGDTQYF. CDR3 nucleotides: TGTGCCAGCAGTTTTTTGGCGGGAGGACACCCGGGAGATACGCAGTATTTT.

This clonotype was seen a handful of times. V is TRBV24-1 and J is TRBJ2-3, with 8 bases that match TRBD2. V shed 7 bases, J shed 5 bases, and the junction held 10 bases outside the gene matches. This CDR3 comprises 15 residues. CDR1 and CDR2 from the germline V gene are KGHDR and SFDVKD. DNA of the CDR3: TGTGCCACCAGCGAACTAGCGGAGGCCGGAGATACGCAGTATTTT. Translating gives CATSELAEAGDTQYF.

The chain has TRBV4-2 and TRBJ2-2; D not certain. Germline values: CDR1 LGHNA, CDR2 YNFKEQ. The V end lost 1 base, the J end lost 2 bases, and 11 bases lay between the germline ends. The CDR3 covers 16 residues. Here the CDR3 reads CASSQGYADNTGELFF. The CDR3 bases are TGTGCCAGCAGCCAAGGATACGCGGACAACACCGGGGAGCTGTTTTTT.

The rearrangement uses TRBV2 and TRBJ2-1; 8 nucleotides agree with TRBD2. There are 18 residues in the CDR3. Trimming removed 4 bases from V and 1 base from J; junction bases left unmatched: 12. Germline loops: CDR1 SNHLY, CDR2 FYNNEI. The CDR3 loop is CASSASSGRPHSYNEQFF. The CDR3 nucleotides are TGTGCCAGCAGTGCCTCAAGCGGGAGACCTCATTCCTACAATGAGCAGTTCTTC.

This chain connects TRBV7-3 to TRBJ2-3, with TRBD1 matching over 7 bases. V lost 6 bases, J lost 6 bases, and 9 bases stayed unmatched. The CDR3 length is 14 residues. Per the germline V gene, CDR1 is SGHTA and CDR2 is FQGTGA. CDR3 sequence (DNA): TGTGCCAGCAGTCCAGACAGGGCCCAGGATACGCAGTATTTT. Translation gives CASSPDRAQDTQYF.